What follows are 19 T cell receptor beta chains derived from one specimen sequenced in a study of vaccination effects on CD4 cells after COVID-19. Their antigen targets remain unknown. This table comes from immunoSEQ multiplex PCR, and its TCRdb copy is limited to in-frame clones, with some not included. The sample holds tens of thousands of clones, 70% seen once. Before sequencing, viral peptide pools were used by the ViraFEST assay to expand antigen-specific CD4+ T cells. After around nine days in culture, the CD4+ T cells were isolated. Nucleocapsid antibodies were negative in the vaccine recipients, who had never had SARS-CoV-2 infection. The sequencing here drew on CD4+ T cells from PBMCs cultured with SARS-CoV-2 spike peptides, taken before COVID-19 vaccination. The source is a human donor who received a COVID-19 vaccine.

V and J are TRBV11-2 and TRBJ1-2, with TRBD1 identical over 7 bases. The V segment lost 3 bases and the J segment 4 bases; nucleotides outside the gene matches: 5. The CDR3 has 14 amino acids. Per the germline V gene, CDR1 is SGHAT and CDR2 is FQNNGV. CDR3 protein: CASSFPGTAYGYTF. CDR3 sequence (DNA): TGTGCCAGCAGCTTCCCCGGGACAGCCTATGGCTACACCTTC.

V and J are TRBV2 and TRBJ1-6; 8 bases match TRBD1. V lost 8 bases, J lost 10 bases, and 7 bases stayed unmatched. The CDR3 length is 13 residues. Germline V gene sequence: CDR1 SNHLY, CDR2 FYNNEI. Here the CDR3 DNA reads TGTGCCAGCCACAGGGGGGCCAAATCACCCCTCCACTTT. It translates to CASHRGAKSPLHF.

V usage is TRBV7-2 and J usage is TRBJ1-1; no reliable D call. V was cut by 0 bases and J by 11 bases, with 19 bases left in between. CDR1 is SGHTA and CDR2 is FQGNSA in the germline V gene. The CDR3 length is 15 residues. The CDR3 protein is CASSLAGFGGGEAFF. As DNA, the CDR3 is TGTGCCAGCAGCTTAGCGGGGTTTGGTGGTGGAGAGGCTTTCTTT. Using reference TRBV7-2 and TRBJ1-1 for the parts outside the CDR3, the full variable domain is GAGVSQSPSNKVTEKGKDVELRCDPISGHTALYWYRQSLGQGLEFLIYFQGNSAPDKSGLPSDRFSAERTGGSVSTLTIQRTQQEDSAVYLCASSLAGFGGGEAFFGQGTRLTVV.

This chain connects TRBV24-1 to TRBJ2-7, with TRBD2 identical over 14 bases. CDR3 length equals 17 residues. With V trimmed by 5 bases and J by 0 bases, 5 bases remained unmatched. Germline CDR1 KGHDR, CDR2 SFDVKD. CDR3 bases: TGTGCCACCAGTGCCCCCGGACTAGCGGGGGGCTCCTACGAGCAGTACTTC. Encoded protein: CATSAPGLAGGSYEQYF.

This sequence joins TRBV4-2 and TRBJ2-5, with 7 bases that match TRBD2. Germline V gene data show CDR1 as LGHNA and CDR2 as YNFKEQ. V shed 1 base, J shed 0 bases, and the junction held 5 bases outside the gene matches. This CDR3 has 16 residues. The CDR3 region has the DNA TGTGCCAGCAGCCAAGTGGGAGGGGTATACCAAGAGACCCAGTACTTC. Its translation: CASSQVGGVYQETQYF.

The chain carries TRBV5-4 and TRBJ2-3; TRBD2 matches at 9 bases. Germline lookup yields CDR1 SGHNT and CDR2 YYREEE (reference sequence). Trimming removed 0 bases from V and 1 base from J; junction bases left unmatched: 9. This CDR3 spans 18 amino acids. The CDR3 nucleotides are TGTGCCAGCAGCTTGGAGATTAGCGGGAGACGGCGCACAGATACGCAGTATTTT. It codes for CASSLEISGRRRTDTQYF.

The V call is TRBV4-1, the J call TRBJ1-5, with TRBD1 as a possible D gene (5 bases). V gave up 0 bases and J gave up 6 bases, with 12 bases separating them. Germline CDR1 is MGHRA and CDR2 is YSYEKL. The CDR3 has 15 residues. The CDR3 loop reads CASSQELQGSQPQHF. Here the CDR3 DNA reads TGCGCCAGCAGCCAAGAATTGCAGGGATCTCAGCCCCAGCATTTT.

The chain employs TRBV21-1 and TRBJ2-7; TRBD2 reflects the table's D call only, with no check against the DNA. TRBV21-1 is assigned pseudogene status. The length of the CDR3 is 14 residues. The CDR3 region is CASSKVVTAYEQYF. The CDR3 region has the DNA TGTGCCAGCAGCAAAGTGGTGACTGCCTACGAGCAGTACTTC.

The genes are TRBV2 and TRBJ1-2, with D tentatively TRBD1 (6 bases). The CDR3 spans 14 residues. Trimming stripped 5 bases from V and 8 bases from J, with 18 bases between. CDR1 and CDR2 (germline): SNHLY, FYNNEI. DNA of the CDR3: TGTGCCAGCAGTCAGGGACAAGGAATGGGAGGCTACACCTTC. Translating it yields CASSQGQGMGGYTF.

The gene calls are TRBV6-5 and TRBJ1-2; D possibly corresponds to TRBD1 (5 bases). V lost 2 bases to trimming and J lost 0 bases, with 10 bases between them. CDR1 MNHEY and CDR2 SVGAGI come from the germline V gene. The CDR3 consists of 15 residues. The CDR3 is CASSYQGKANYGYTF. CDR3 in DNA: TGTGCCAGCAGTTACCAGGGAAAAGCTAACTATGGCTACACCTTC.

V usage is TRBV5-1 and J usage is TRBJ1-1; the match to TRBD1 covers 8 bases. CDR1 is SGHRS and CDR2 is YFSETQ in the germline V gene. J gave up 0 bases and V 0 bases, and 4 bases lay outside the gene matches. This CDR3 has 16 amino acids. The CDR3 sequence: CASSLETGVMNTEAFF. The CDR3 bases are TGCGCCAGCAGCTTGGAGACAGGGGTAATGAACACTGAAGCTTTCTTT.

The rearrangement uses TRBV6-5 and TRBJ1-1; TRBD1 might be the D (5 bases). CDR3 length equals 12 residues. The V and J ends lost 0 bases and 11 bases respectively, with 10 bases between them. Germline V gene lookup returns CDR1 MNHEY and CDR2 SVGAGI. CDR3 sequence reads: CASSYSAGRAFF. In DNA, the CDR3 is TGTGCCAGCAGTTACTCGGCAGGGAGGGCTTTCTTT.

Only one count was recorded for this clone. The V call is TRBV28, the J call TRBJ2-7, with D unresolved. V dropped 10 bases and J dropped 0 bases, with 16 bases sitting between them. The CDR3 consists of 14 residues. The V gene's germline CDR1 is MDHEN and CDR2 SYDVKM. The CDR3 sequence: CATNLSLRSYEQYF. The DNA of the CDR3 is TGTGCCACCAACCTCAGCCTTCGCTCCTACGAGCAGTACTTC.

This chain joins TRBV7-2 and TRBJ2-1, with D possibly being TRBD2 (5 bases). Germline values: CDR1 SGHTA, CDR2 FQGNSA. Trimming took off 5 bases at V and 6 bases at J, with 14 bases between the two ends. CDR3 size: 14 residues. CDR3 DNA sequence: TGTGCCAGCAGCCAGGCGGCAGGACTCAATGAGCAGTTCTTC. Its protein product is CASSQAAGLNEQFF.

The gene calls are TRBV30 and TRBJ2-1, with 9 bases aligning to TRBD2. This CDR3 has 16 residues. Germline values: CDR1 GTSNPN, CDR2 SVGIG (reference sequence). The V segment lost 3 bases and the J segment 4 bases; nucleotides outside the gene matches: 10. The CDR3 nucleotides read TGTGCCTGGAGGCCGCGGGAGGGCCACCCTTACAATGAGCAGTTCTTC. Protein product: CAWRPREGHPYNEQFF.

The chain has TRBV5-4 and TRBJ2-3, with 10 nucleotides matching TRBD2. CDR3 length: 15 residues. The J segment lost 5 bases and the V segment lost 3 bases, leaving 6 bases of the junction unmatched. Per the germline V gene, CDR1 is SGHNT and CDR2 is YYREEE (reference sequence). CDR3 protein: CASSSLAGVGDTQYF. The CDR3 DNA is TGTGCCAGCAGCTCCCTAGCGGGAGTAGGAGATACGCAGTATTTT.

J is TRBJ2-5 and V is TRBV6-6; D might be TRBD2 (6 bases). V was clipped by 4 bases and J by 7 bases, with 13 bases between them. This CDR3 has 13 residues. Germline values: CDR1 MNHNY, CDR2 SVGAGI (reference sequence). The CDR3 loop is CASSSGGGTTQYF. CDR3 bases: TGTGCCAGCAGTTCTGGTGGGGGGACGACCCAGTACTTC.

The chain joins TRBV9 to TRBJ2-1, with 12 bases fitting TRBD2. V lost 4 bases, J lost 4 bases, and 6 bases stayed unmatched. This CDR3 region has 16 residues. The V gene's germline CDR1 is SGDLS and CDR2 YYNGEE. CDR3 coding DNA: TGTGCCAGCAGCCCCCAACTAGCGGGGGGTTACAATGAGCAGTTCTTC. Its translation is CASSPQLAGGYNEQFF.

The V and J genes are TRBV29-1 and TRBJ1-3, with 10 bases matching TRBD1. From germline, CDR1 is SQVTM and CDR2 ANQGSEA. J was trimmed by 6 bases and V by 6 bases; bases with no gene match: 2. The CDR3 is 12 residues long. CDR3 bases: TGCAGCGTGACAGGGGGCGAAAACACCATATATTTT. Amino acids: CSVTGGENTIYF.